This T cell receptor (beta chain) was captured in a study of cytomegalovirus exposure and HLA in healthy donors. Trimming took off 5 bases at V and 5 bases at J, with 12 bases between the two ends. The CDR3 length is 13 residues. In germline, CDR1 is MNHNY, CDR2 SVGAGI (reference sequence). The PCR contained 60 Vbeta and 13 Jbeta primers. Produced via immunoSEQ multiplex PCR; TCRdb's table is partial and in-frame only. There are approximately 180,000 clones in the sample; about 80% occur only once, and under 5% lies in the top ten. Sequenced input: PBMCs. The rearrangement uses TRBV6-6 and TRBJ2-5, with D perhaps matching TRBD2 (5 bases). This clonotype originated in a man between 18 and 29 years old in good health and CMV-seronegative. The CDR3 DNA follows: TGTGCCAGCAGTCACGGTCGGGGTGAGACCCAGTACTTC. It is translated as CASSHGRGETQYF.